Below are 19 T cell receptor beta chains sequenced from a single sample in a study of resident and recirculating memory T cells in vitiligo (dated by TCRdb to the late 2010s). Library prep was done by the immunoSEQ multiplex PCR assay. TCRdb mirrors the immuneACCESS table, restricted to in-frame sequences. Some clones are absent from its copies; in checked studies, under half trace to an unresolved V gene, and the reason for the others is unknown. The sample table records around 43,000 clones; around 90% of these occur just once. Together, the top ten hold about 4.5% of the sample. Sequenced sample: blood. These receptors were taken from a male donor with vitiligo.

The V and J genes are TRBV28 and TRBJ2-7; tentative D call: TRBD2 (5 bases). CDR1 is MDHEN, CDR2 SYDVKM, per germline. V was clipped by 6 bases and J by 6 bases, with 12 bases between them. The CDR3 runs to 12 residues. CDR3: CASRGDWGEQYF. The CDR3, as DNA: TGTGCCAGCAGGGGAGACTGGGGCGAGCAGTACTTC.

The CDR3: CASSPPDQETQYF. For the CDR3, the DNA is TGTGCCAGCAGCCCCCCGGACCAAGAGACCCAGTACTTC. The rearrangement joins TRBV5-6 to TRBJ2-5, with D unclear. Germline V gene sequence: CDR1 SGHDT, CDR2 YYEEEE. The CDR3 consists of 13 residues. Trimming removed 4 bases from V and 0 bases from J, with 7 bases in between. Combining the CDR3 with reference TRBV5-6 and TRBJ2-5 gives the whole variable domain DAGVTQSPTHLIKTRGQQVTLRCSPKSGHDTVSWYQQALGQGPQFIFQYYEEEERQRGNFPDRFSGHQFPNYSSELNVNALLLGDSALYLCASSPPDQETQYFGPGTRLLVL.

The chain links TRBV10-2 to TRBJ1-1, with D perhaps TRBD1 (5 bases). The germline gives CDR1 WSHSY, CDR2 SAAADI. The V end lost 6 bases, the J end lost 0 bases, and 11 bases lay between the germline ends. The CDR3 is made up of 14 amino acids. The CDR3 spells CASRATVMNTEAFF. The DNA for the CDR3 is TGCGCCAGCAGGGCGACAGTCATGAACACTGAAGCTTTCTTT.

This clone showed up just once. This chain connects TRBV7-9 to TRBJ2-7; D not resolved. V was shortened by 7 bases and J by 0 bases, with 10 bases between the two germline ends. This CDR3 contains 13 residues. Looked up from germline, CDR1 is SEHNR and CDR2 is FQNEAQ (reference sequence). The CDR3, as DNA: TGTGCCAGCACCCCCTCTAGCTCCTACGAGCAGTACTTC. This gives the protein CASTPSSSYEQYF.

The sample holds one count of this clone. This sequence joins TRBV4-1 and TRBJ2-2; 9 positions match TRBD2. Trimming cost V 8 bases and J 2 bases; bases outside gene matches: 3. CDR1 is MGHRA, CDR2 YSYEKL, per germline. This CDR3 has 14 amino acids. CDR3 nucleotides: TGCGCCAGCCTAGCGGGGACTAACACCGGGGAGCTGTTTTTT. This gives the protein CASLAGTNTGELFF.

The chain is built from TRBV6-5 and TRBJ2-2; 7 nucleotides line up with TRBD2. The length of the CDR3 is 15 residues. The germline V gene has CDR1 MNHEY and CDR2 SVGAGI. In DNA, the CDR3 is TGTGCGAGCTGGGGGGGTGCTCTTAACACCGGGGAGCTGTTTTTT. Translating gives CASWGGALNTGELFF.

The V gene is TRBV19, the J gene TRBJ1-1, with TRBD1 as a possible D gene (5 bases). This CDR3 comprises 13 residues. The V end lost 7 bases, the J end lost 6 bases, and 15 bases lay between the germline ends. Germline V gene data show CDR1 as LNHDA and CDR2 as SQIVND (reference sequence). The DNA of the CDR3 is TGTGCCAGTAATGGAGCGCGGGGCTCTGAAGCTTTCTTT. This codes for CASNGARGSEAFF.

V is TRBV2 and J is TRBJ2-7, with 7 positions matching TRBD1. CDR1 and CDR2 (germline): SNHLY, FYNNEI. The junction had 10 bases not matched to a gene; V was cut back by 5 bases and J by 3 bases. The CDR3 totals 15 residues. CDR3 loop: CASSPSPGTVYEQYF. The CDR3 region has the DNA TGTGCCAGCAGTCCCTCCCCCGGGACAGTCTACGAGCAGTACTTC.

CDR3 protein: CASSRESGLVPTDTQYF. The CDR3 DNA reads as TGCGCCAGCAGCAGGGAATCGGGACTAGTGCCCACAGATACGCAGTATTTT. This chain connects TRBV5-1 to TRBJ2-3; TRBD2 aligns across 8 bases. V gave up 4 bases and J gave up 2 bases; unmatched junction bases: 12. Per the germline V gene, CDR1 is SGHRS and CDR2 is YFSETQ. The CDR3 runs 17 residues. Full variable domain (rest looked up from reference TRBV5-1 and TRBJ2-3): KAGVTQTPRYLIKTRGQQVTLSCSPISGHRSVSWYQQTPGQGLQFLFEYFSETQRNKGNFPGRFSGRQFSNSRSEMNVSTLELGDSALYLCASSRESGLVPTDTQYFGPGTRLTVL.

The chain couples TRBV5-1 to TRBJ2-1; 8 positions agree with TRBD2. Germline CDR1 SGHRS, CDR2 YFSETQ. The ends lost 4 bases at V and 6 bases at J; junction bases unmatched: 12. CDR3 size: 16 residues. The CDR3 nucleotides are TGCGCCAGCAGCCCACCCAGAAGCGGGGGCCTCAATGAGCAGTTCTTC. Its protein is CASSPPRSGGLNEQFF.

The V and J genes are TRBV18 and TRBJ1-2, with 9 bases lining up with TRBD1. J gave up 8 bases and V 8 bases, and 15 bases lay outside the gene matches. There are 15 residues in the CDR3. Germline lookup yields CDR1 KGHSH and CDR2 LQKENI. The CDR3 is CASKAPQQGAGGYTF. Written as DNA, the CDR3 is TGTGCCAGCAAAGCCCCTCAACAGGGGGCGGGCGGCTACACCTTC.

The genes are TRBV27 and TRBJ2-1; maybe TRBD2 (7 bases). The CDR3 contains 15 residues. Trimming removed 5 bases from V and 2 bases from J, with 13 bases in between. Germline V gene data show CDR1 as MNHEY and CDR2 as SMNVEV (reference sequence). CDR3 in DNA: TGTGCCAGCAGTCTGTACGGGGGGCCCTACAATGAGCAGTTCTTC. Protein: CASSLYGGPYNEQFF.

This clone turned up a few times. The gene calls are TRBV30 and TRBJ1-5, with D possibly TRBD1 on 5 matching bases. This CDR3 contains 15 residues. V was pared by 4 bases and J by 4 bases, with 17 bases between. CDR1 and CDR2 from the germline V gene are GTSNPN and SVGIG (reference sequence). CDR3 sequence reads: CAWTQKGLLNQPQHF. CDR3 nucleotides: TGTGCCTGGACGCAAAAGGGACTCCTAAATCAGCCCCAGCATTTT.

Turning to this clone: The same CDR3 is also encoded by other DNA sequences in this sample. The V gene is TRBV7-2, the J gene TRBJ2-5; D is ambiguous. This CDR3 has 12 amino acids. The V end lost 3 bases, the J end lost 2 bases, and 4 bases lay between the germline ends. The V gene's germline CDR1 is SGHTA and CDR2 FQGNSA. This CDR3 reads CASSFNQETQYF. The CDR3 DNA follows: TGTGCCAGCAGCTTTAATCAAGAGACCCAGTACTTC.

The gene calls are TRBV21-1 and TRBJ2-2; the DNA was not compared with TRBD2, the D call given in the table. TRBV21-1 is labeled a pseudogene. The CDR3 loop spans 18 amino acids. CDR3 sequence: CASSKKGAGTRIVGELFF. Here the CDR3 DNA reads TGTGCCAGCAGCAAAAAGGGAGCCGGGACTAGAATCGTCGGGGAGCTGTTTTTT.

The V call is TRBV7-3, the J call TRBJ2-2; 7 bases line up with TRBD1. CDR1 and CDR2 from the germline V gene are SGHTA and FQGTGA. Trimming removed 3 bases from V and 9 bases from J; junction bases left unmatched: 4. The CDR3 contains 13 residues. The CDR3 DNA follows: TGTGCCAGCAGCTTGGCACAGGGGCGGGAGCTGTTTTTT. This codes for CASSLAQGRELFF.

This clone was picked up one time. The chain combines TRBV5-4 with TRBJ2-3, with TRBD2 matching over 8 bases. V trimming: 4 bases; J trimming: 3 bases; junction bases outside the gene matches: 7. The CDR3 contains 15 residues. Germline CDR1 reads SGHNT; CDR2 reads YYREEE (reference sequence). The CDR3 DNA reads TGTGCCAGCAGCATTAGCGGGGTCCGTACAGATACGCAGTATTTT. Translating gives CASSISGVRTDTQYF.

V and J are TRBV5-5 and TRBJ1-5; D remains ambiguous. V gave up 1 base and J gave up 7 bases, with 6 bases separating them. This CDR3 comprises 12 residues. The V gene's germline CDR1 is SGHKS and CDR2 YYEKEE (reference sequence). As DNA, the CDR3 is TGTGCCAGCAGCTTGCCGGGACAGCCCCAGCATTTT. Its protein product is CASSLPGQPQHF.

By its share, this clone is medium-sized. The CDR3 protein is CSVERGGQGPYF. The CDR3 DNA follows: TGCAGCGTTGAGAGGGGTGGACAGGGGCCTTATTTT. The chain couples TRBV29-1 to TRBJ1-3, with 9 bases aligning to TRBD1. The V gene's germline CDR1 is SQVTM and CDR2 ANQGSEA. V shed 3 bases and J 16 bases; nucleotides not matched to a gene: 10. The CDR3 is 12 amino acids.